One and the same sample provided the 22 T cell receptor delta chains below, sequenced in a study of Vδ1+ human thymocytes. Study conclusions and caveats: Thymic TRG and TRD repertoires appeared highly polyclonal.

No antigen has been identified for these receptors. RNA was extracted from the cells and then reverse transcribed. The CDR3 regions were amplified by multiplex PCR from V-gene primers to a constant-region primer. TCRdb fed the multiplex PCR reads to CATT. The sample has more than 50,000 delta-chain clones, about 15% seen once; the top ten hold under 0.5%. Sequenced sample: Vdelta1+ gamma-delta thymocytes from the thymus. This sample's subset: FACS-sorted CD3+ TCRalphabeta- TCRVdelta1+ TCRVdelta2- thymocytes. These receptors were collected from a girl under two years old who had congenital heart surgery.

This clone has just a few counts. The V gene is TRDV1, the J gene TRDJ1, with TRDD3 matching 11 bases. The CDR3 runs to 15 residues. J was trimmed by 2 bases and V by 7 bases; bases with no gene match: 6. Per the germline V gene, CDR1 is TSWWSYY and CDR2 is QGS. CDR3 coding DNA: TGTGCTCTTGCGGGTTACTGGGGGATAACCGATAAACTCATCTTT. The encoded protein is CALAGYWGITDKLIF.

The chain has TRDV1 and TRDJ1; 12 nucleotides align to TRDD3. V lost 5 bases, J lost 0 bases, and 19 bases stayed unmatched. CDR3 length: 21 residues. Germline V gene lookup returns CDR1 TSWWSYY and CDR2 QGS. The DNA of the CDR3 is TGTGCTCTTGGGAACCTCCTAACTTTGCTGGGGGATACGGGGGACACCGATAAACTCATCTTT. It yields the protein CALGNLLTLLGDTGDTDKLIF.

The sample holds a few counts of this clone. This chain connects TRDV1 to TRDJ1; D possibly corresponds to TRDD3 (5 bases). The CDR3 runs 16 residues. V lost 0 bases and J lost 2, with 13 bases in between. Germline-derived CDR1 and CDR2 are TSWWSYY and QGS. The CDR3 region is CALGELRHRITDKLIF. The CDR3 DNA reads as TGTGCTCTTGGGGAACTGAGGCACCGGATAACCGATAAACTCATCTTT.

V usage is TRDV1 and J usage is TRDJ1, with D tentatively TRDD2 (6 bases). Germline V gene sequence: CDR1 TSWWSYY, CDR2 QGS. Trimming pared 3 bases from V and 0 bases from J, leaving 20 bases between. CDR3 size: 18 residues. CDR3 coding DNA: TGTGCTCTTGGGGACCTTATCCTACGGAGACTGCACACCGATAAACTCATCTTT. Translating gives CALGDLILRRLHTDKLIF.

This clone was seen a handful of times. The genes are TRDV1 and TRDJ1; 7 bases match TRDD3. Unmatched junction bases numbered 12, after V lost 1 base and J lost 4 bases. The CDR3 runs to 17 residues. From germline, CDR1 is TSWWSYY and CDR2 QGS. The CDR3: CALGERVGGVSGDKLIF. DNA of the CDR3: TGTGCTCTTGGGGAACGTGTTGGGGGAGTCTCGGGCGATAAACTCATCTTT.

The rearrangement uses TRDV3 and TRDJ1; TRDD3 matches at 10 bases. The CDR3 loop spans 18 amino acids. V shed 3 bases and J 1 base; nucleotides not matched to a gene: 17. The V gene's germline CDR1 is TVYSNPD and CDR2 GDNSRS (reference sequence). The CDR3 region is CAFPPPTGYWGITDKLIF. In DNA, the CDR3 is TGTGCCTTCCCTCCTCCTACGGGGTACTGGGGGATCACCGATAAACTCATCTTT.

This clone has more than one count but fewer than ten. The genes are TRDV1 and TRDJ1, with TRDD3 matching 9 bases. Trimming took 2 bases from V and 2 from J; bases not matched to a gene: 6. The germline V gene has CDR1 TSWWSYY and CDR2 QGS. The CDR3 loop spans 16 amino acids. As DNA, the CDR3 is TGTGCTCTTGGGGAAAAAGGGCTGGGGGATACCGATAAACTCATCTTT. The encoded protein is CALGEKGLGDTDKLIF.

This clone was detected only a few times. This chain connects TRDV1 to TRDJ1; D unresolved. With 1 base removed from V and 0 bases from J, the gap between germline ends came to 24 bases. Per the germline V gene, CDR1 is TSWWSYY and CDR2 is QGS. This CDR3 region has 20 residues. The CDR3 bases are TGTGCTCTTGGGGAACGGTCTAGGTCTACGCGATTGGGCTACACCGATAAACTCATCTTT. Protein product: CALGERSRSTRLGYTDKLIF.

This clone occurred a few times. V gene TRDV1 combines with J gene TRDJ1; TRDD3 matches at 9 bases. CDR3 length: 22 residues. With 2 bases clipped from V and 1 base from J, the junction kept 23 bases outside the gene matches. The germline V gene has CDR1 TSWWSYY and CDR2 QGS. CDR3 DNA: TGTGCTCTTGGGGAATGGGCGTTCCTACCGTGTACTGGGGGAGACCCCACCGATAAACTCATCTTT. Translation gives CALGEWAFLPCTGGDPTDKLIF.

The chain uses TRDV1 and TRDJ1; unclear D gene. Looked up from germline, CDR1 is TSWWSYY and CDR2 is QGS. Trimming took off 4 bases at V and 3 bases at J, with 12 bases between the two ends. The CDR3 loop spans 14 amino acids. CDR3 DNA: TGTGCTCTTGGGGTCCGGGCGTATGCCGATAAACTCATCTTT. Protein sequence: CALGVRAYADKLIF.

The chain is built from TRDV1 and TRDJ1; D tentatively reads TRDD2 or TRDD3 (8 bases each). The V gene lost 5 bases and the J gene lost 6 bases, with 34 bases spanning the gap. CDR1 TSWWSYY and CDR2 QGS come from the germline V gene. The length of the CDR3 is 20 residues. The CDR3 loop is CALGNLPSSYSGDSEYKLIF. CDR3 sequence (DNA): TGTGCTCTTGGGAACCTCCCTTCTTCCTACTCGGGGGATAGCGAGTATAAACTCATCTTT.

The chain couples TRDV1 to TRDJ1, with D tentatively TRDD3 (7 bases). Germline CDR1 TSWWSYY, CDR2 QGS. This CDR3 is 24 amino acids long. V lost 1 base and J 0 bases, leaving 36 bases between the germline ends. CDR3 in amino acids: CALGERPHPFLALGVDTYTDKLIF. DNA for the CDR3: TGTGCTCTTGGGGAACGACCTCACCCTTTCCTAGCCCTGGGGGTCGACACGTACACCGATAAACTCATCTTT.

This clone was observed a few times. This chain uses TRDV1 with TRDJ1; D may match TRDD2 or TRDD3 (5 bases each). Germline V CDR1 and CDR2: TSWWSYY, QGS. V lost 5 bases to trimming and J lost 1 base, with 41 bases between them. This CDR3 is 24 amino acids long. The CDR3 protein is CALGILSSGLPGSYWSPATDKLIF. CDR3 nucleotide sequence: TGTGCTCTTGGGATCCTCTCCTCCGGCCTACCGGGGTCTTACTGGTCCCCGGCCACCGATAAACTCATCTTT.

This clone was counted only a few times. The chain employs TRDV1 and TRDJ1; the match to TRDD3 covers 9 bases. The CDR3 runs 23 residues. The V segment lost 4 bases and the J segment 3 bases; nucleotides outside the gene matches: 30. Germline V gene lookup returns CDR1 TSWWSYY and CDR2 QGS. CDR3 region: CALGGPEIGWGIMRLWVADKLIF. CDR3 nucleotide sequence: TGTGCTCTTGGGGGACCCGAGATTGGCTGGGGGATTATGAGGTTGTGGGTGGCCGATAAACTCATCTTT.

This chain links TRDV1 with TRDJ1; 9 nucleotides line up with TRDD3. The V gene end was trimmed by 6 bases and the J gene end by 1 base; junction bases not matched to a gene: 9. CDR1 TSWWSYY and CDR2 QGS come from the germline V gene. The length of the CDR3 is 16 residues. In DNA form, the CDR3 reads TGTGCTCTTGGACCCAGGGGATACGCTTTCACCGATAAACTCATCTTT. Its protein is CALGPRGYAFTDKLIF.

The J gene is TRDJ1, the V gene TRDV1; the D is unclear. The V end was cut by 0 bases, the J end by 8 bases, with 37 bases between. The germline V gene encodes CDR1 TSWWSYY and CDR2 QGS. CDR3 length: 22 residues. CDR3 nucleotide sequence: TGTGCTCTTGGGGAACTACCAACATCAACCATCACCACCCACCCCCTTGTTCGCAAACTCATCTTT. This translates into CALGELPTSTITTHPLVRKLIF.

In its sample, this clone was seen a few times. The chain couples TRDV3 to TRDJ1; D gene unclear. V dropped 3 bases and J dropped 1 base, with 15 bases sitting between them. Germline V gene lookup returns CDR1 TVYSNPD and CDR2 GDNSRS (reference sequence). The CDR3 totals 14 residues. CDR3: CAFPKLRPTDKLIF. DNA for the CDR3: TGTGCCTTCCCGAAACTAAGGCCCACCGATAAACTCATCTTT.

The chain uses TRDV1 and TRDJ1; 9 positions agree with TRDD3. V shed 1 base, J shed 4 bases, and the junction held 25 bases outside the gene matches. CDR3 size: 22 residues. The germline V gene has CDR1 TSWWSYY and CDR2 QGS. This CDR3 reads CALGEPRLSTSPSLGDGDKLIF. The CDR3 DNA reads as TGTGCTCTTGGGGAACCTCGATTGTCCACAAGTCCGTCCCTGGGGGATGGCGATAAACTCATCTTT.

This clone turned up a few times. The chain recombines TRDV1 with TRDJ1; TRDD3 matches 13 bases. The CDR3 is made up of 19 amino acids. Germline V gives CDR1 TSWWSYY, CDR2 QGS. V shed 1 base and J 5 bases; nucleotides not matched to a gene: 13. CDR3 DNA sequence: TGTGCTCTTGGGGAACCCCACTCGCGGTACTGGGGGATACGGGATAAACTCATCTTT. This encodes CALGEPHSRYWGIRDKLIF.

This sequence joins TRDV1 and TRDJ1; a weak D match, TRDD2 (5 bases). The germline V gene has CDR1 TSWWSYY and CDR2 QGS. The CDR3 is made up of 17 amino acids. V lost 2 bases and J lost 1, with 17 bases in between. In DNA form, the CDR3 reads TGTGCTCTTGGGGAATGGGCCTACGTTGCGGTCACCGATAAACTCATCTTT. Translated: CALGEWAYVAVTDKLIF.

This clone occurred a few times. This chain joins TRDV1 and TRDJ1, with 8 bases fitting TRDD3. V shed 0 bases, J shed 0 bases, and the junction held 21 bases outside the gene matches. The CDR3 consists of 22 residues. The germline gives CDR1 TSWWSYY, CDR2 QGS. Here the CDR3 DNA reads TGTGCTCTTGGGGAACTGGTAAGCGGCCTCGTACTGGGGGCCAAGTACACCGATAAACTCATCTTT. Residues: CALGELVSGLVLGAKYTDKLIF.

The chain is built from TRDV1 and TRDJ1, with 10 bases aligning to TRDD3. The CDR3 spans 24 residues. The J segment lost 0 bases and the V segment lost 0 bases, leaving 25 bases of the junction unmatched. Germline V lookup: CDR1 TSWWSYY, CDR2 QGS. CDR3 nucleotide sequence: TGTGCTCTTGGGGAACTAGGTCCTACCGGAACCTGGGGGATAATGGGAATGTACACCGATAAACTCATCTTT. It translates to CALGELGPTGTWGIMGMYTDKLIF.